These 15 T cell receptor beta chains came from one sample sequenced in a study of CD8 T cells in ankylosing spondylitis. Findings of the study overall: A TCR beta motif of several highly homologous variants seemed to mark ankylosing spondylitis blood.

Via MiXCR, TCRdb re-called the 5' RACE reads, giving one row per CDR3 protein. The sample lists about 460,000 distinct CDR3 sequences, roughly 5.2% seen once, with roughly 3.2% in the top ten. These receptors are not linked to any known antigen. The sequenced material came from blood, either unsorted or a sorted T cell fraction (not recorded which). The receptors here all came from a male donor with ankylosing spondylitis.

This clonotype was seen ten or more times. As DNA, the CDR3 is TGTGCCAGCAGCTTAGATTGGGGAGATTACCAAGAGACCCAGTACTTC. Translating it yields CASSLDWGDYQETQYF. This chain links TRBV11-2 with TRBJ2-5, with a tentative D call TRBD2 (5 bases). V lost 0 bases and J 0 bases, leaving 11 bases between the germline ends. CDR1 and CDR2 (germline): SGHAT, FQNNGV. The CDR3 totals 16 residues.

This clonotype has ten or more counts. This rearrangement joins TRBV6-2 or TRBV6-3 to TRBJ1-2; D gene unclear. The CDR3 runs to 13 residues. V was trimmed by 0 bases and J by 7 bases, leaving 9 bases between them. Looked up from germline, CDR1 is MNHEY and CDR2 is SVGEGT. The CDR3 is CASSYSIWVGYTF. In DNA, the CDR3 is TGTGCCAGCAGTTACTCGATATGGGTTGGCTACACCTTC.

This clonotype was counted at least ten times. The chain joins TRBV27 to TRBJ1-2; no clear D gene. This CDR3 is built from 13 residues. V was clipped by 6 bases and J by 2 bases, with 10 bases between them. Germline V gene lookup returns CDR1 MNHEY and CDR2 SMNVEV (reference sequence). CDR3 residues: CASRLTENYGYTF. The CDR3 region has the DNA TGTGCCAGCAGATTAACAGAAAACTATGGCTACACCTTC.

CDR3 DNA sequence: TGCAGTGCTAGATTACCCGGGGCCAACACTGAAGCTTTCTTT. Translating gives CSARLPGANTEAFF. The chain uses TRBV20-1 and TRBJ1-1; tentative D call: TRBD1 (5 bases). Germline loops: CDR1 DFQATT, CDR2 SNEGSKA (reference sequence). V dropped 2 bases and J dropped 2 bases, with 12 bases sitting between them. The CDR3 spans 14 residues.

This clonotype appeared many times. This chain uses TRBV12-3 or TRBV12-4 with TRBJ2-2, with D uncertain. This CDR3 has 12 amino acids. Trimming removed 5 bases at V and 3 bases at J, with 4 bases between. The CDR3 sequence is CASSQYTGELFF. CDR3 nucleotides: TGTGCCAGCAGTCAATACACCGGGGAGCTGTTTTTT.

This clonotype appeared many times. The chain links TRBV29-1 to TRBJ2-6, with a weak D call TRBD1 (6 bases). Germline CDR1 and CDR2: SQVTM and ANQGSEA. The CDR3 consists of 14 residues. The V end was cut by 6 bases, the J end by 0 bases, with 9 bases between. Here the CDR3 DNA reads TGCAGCGTCTCGGACAGCTCTGGGGCCAACGTCCTGACTTTC. Translating it yields CSVSDSSGANVLTF. Complete variable domain (other parts from reference TRBV29-1 and TRBJ2-6): SAVISQKPSRDICQRGTSLTIQCQVDSQVTMMFWYRQQPGQSLTLIATANQGSEATYESGFVIDKFPISRPNLTFSTLTVSNMSPEDSSIYLCSVSDSSGANVLTFGAGSRLTVL.

This clonotype appeared many times. This chain uses TRBV5-1 with TRBJ2-1; no reliable D call. Per germline, CDR1 SGHRS and CDR2 YFSETQ. Trimming took off 1 base at V and 8 bases at J, with 10 bases between the two ends. CDR3 size: 13 residues. The CDR3 sequence is CASSLNADHEQFF. Written as DNA, the CDR3 is TGCGCCAGCAGCTTGAACGCGGACCATGAGCAGTTCTTC. Based on the CDR3 plus reference TRBV5-1 and TRBJ2-1, the full variable domain is KAGVTQTPRYLIKTRGQQVTLSCSPISGHRSVSWYQQTPGQGLQFLFEYFSETQRNKGNFPGRFSGRQFSNSRSEMNVSTLELGDSALYLCASSLNADHEQFFGPGTRLTVL.

Regarding this clonotype: This may arise from a read error, as a much more abundant clone is one base away. The genes are TRBV29-1 and TRBJ2-3; D is uncertain. V lost 3 bases and J lost 9, with 16 bases in between. Germline values: CDR1 SQVTM, CDR2 ANQGSEA. The CDR3 runs 13 residues. CDR3 sequence (DNA): TGCAGCGTTGAGGGCATGGCCCGAGCCACGCAGTATTTT. Protein sequence: CSVEGMARATQYF.

The gene calls are TRBV5-1 and TRBJ2-1; D could derive from TRBD1 or TRBD2 (5 bases each). Germline V gene lookup returns CDR1 SGHRS and CDR2 YFSETQ. Trimming shortened V by 2 bases and J by 8 bases, and 14 bases separated the two germline ends. The CDR3 sequence is 14 residues long. The CDR3 region has the DNA TGCGCCAGCAGCTTCTCGGGGCTAGTCGATGAGCAGTTCTTC. This encodes CASSFSGLVDEQFF.

In the case of this clonotype: A much more abundant neighbour one base away suggests this may be a read error. This chain uses TRBV20-1 with TRBJ2-1; D gene ambiguous. Germline CDR1 and CDR2: DFQATT and SNEGSKA (reference sequence). V gave up 5 bases and J gave up 3 bases, with 5 bases separating them. This CDR3 is 11 amino acids long. This CDR3 is CSAALYNEQFF. The CDR3 DNA reads as TGCAGTGCTGCCCTCTACAATGAGCAGTTCTTC.

This clonotype was observed a few times. The chain combines TRBV30 with TRBJ1-2; TRBD1 might be the D (5 bases). Germline CDR1 is GTSNPN and CDR2 is SVGIG (reference sequence). The CDR3 runs 15 residues. V lost 3 bases and J lost 4, with 18 bases in between. CDR3 sequence (DNA): TGTGCCTGGAGATTTCCGGGACGGTATTTCTATGGCTACACCTTC. Its protein product is CAWRFPGRYFYGYTF.

The rearrangement uses TRBV7-2 and TRBJ1-1; 7 positions agree with TRBD1. The CDR3 is 13 residues long. Trimming at V came to 5 bases and at J to 9 bases, leaving 9 bases not matched to a gene. Germline V gene lookup returns CDR1 SGHTA and CDR2 FQGNSA. This CDR3 reads CASSVVRGRKAFF. The CDR3 DNA sequence: TGTGCCAGCAGCGTGGTTAGGGGGCGAAAAGCTTTCTTT.

The sample holds a few counts of this clonotype. The chain has TRBV18 and TRBJ2-1, with 11 positions matching TRBD2. This CDR3 spans 16 amino acids. Germline loops: CDR1 KGHSH, CDR2 LQKENI. The V and J ends lost 3 bases and 3 bases, in that order; junction bases with no gene match: 4. The DNA of the CDR3 is TGTGCCAGCTCACCCGATACTAGCGGGGGCTACAATGAGCAGTTCTTC. As protein: CASSPDTSGGYNEQFF.

This clonotype was observed many times. The genes are TRBV6-5 and TRBJ1-6, with a possible D match to TRBD1 (5 bases). Per germline, CDR1 MNHEY and CDR2 SVGAGI. This CDR3 comprises 14 residues. Trimming shortened V by 2 bases and J by 10 bases, and 12 bases separated the two germline ends. The CDR3 DNA follows: TGTGCCAGCAGTTACGGGGCCTTCGGATCACCCCTCCACTTT. The encoded protein is CASSYGAFGSPLHF.

This clonotype was recorded at least ten times. For the CDR3, the DNA is TGCGCCAGCAGCCCCAACCTAGGGGGCGGTGGAACAGATACGCAGTATTTT. Translation: CASSPNLGGGGTDTQYF. The rearrangement uses TRBV5-1 and TRBJ2-3; TRBD1 agrees at 7 bases. V shed 4 bases and J 3 bases; nucleotides not matched to a gene: 14. Germline CDR1 SGHRS, CDR2 YFSETQ. The CDR3 length is 17 residues.